One and the same sample provided the 26 T cell receptor beta chains below, sequenced in a study of cytomegalovirus exposure and HLA in healthy donors. Amplification used 60 Vbeta primers and 13 Jbeta primers. Libraries were prepared by immunoSEQ multiplex PCR; TCRdb keeps only in-frame clonotypes and omits some of them. The profile covers more than 200,000 clones, with over 60% appearing a single time and 1.5% to 2% taken by the ten largest. What was sequenced was PBMCs. The receptors were sampled from a man aged 18 to 29 in good health and CMV-seronegative.

The rearrangement joins TRBV25-1 to TRBJ2-1, with TRBD1 identical over 8 bases. This CDR3 is built from 15 residues. Germline-derived CDR1 and CDR2 are MGHDK and SYGVNS. Unmatched junction bases numbered 10, after V lost 8 bases and J lost 4 bases. The CDR3 region is CASDTGQGFYNEQFF. In nucleotides, the CDR3 is TGTGCCAGCGATACAGGACAGGGCTTTTACAATGAGCAGTTCTTC.

The CDR3 region is CASSGGGSNQPQHF. The CDR3 DNA is TGTGCCAGCAGTGGGGGGGGTAGCAATCAGCCCCAGCATTTT. The gene calls are TRBV6-5 and TRBJ1-5; D perhaps matches TRBD1 (5 bases). This CDR3 is 14 amino acids long. V was cut by 5 bases and J by 0 bases, with 8 bases left in between. The V gene's germline CDR1 is MNHEY and CDR2 SVGAGI.

This chain uses TRBV9 with TRBJ2-2; TRBD2 is a possible D gene (6 bases). Germline V gene data show CDR1 as SGDLS and CDR2 as YYNGEE. CDR3 length: 16 residues. Trimming shortened V by 0 bases and J by 2 bases, and 11 bases separated the two germline ends. In DNA form, the CDR3 reads TGTGCCAGCAGCGTAGGTTTCGGGACTAACACCGGGGAGCTGTTTTTT. It yields the protein CASSVGFGTNTGELFF.

The chain couples TRBV29-1 to TRBJ2-4, with no clear D. Germline V CDR1 and CDR2: SQVTM, ANQGSEA. Trimming cost V 6 bases and J 2 bases, with 11 bases left between them. This CDR3 region has 13 residues. The CDR3 sequence is CSVLESTKNIQYF. The CDR3 coding sequence is TGCAGCGTACTTGAATCGACCAAAAACATTCAGTACTTC.

In this sample, this clone turned up once. The CDR3 sequence is CASNEYADTQYF. CDR3 in DNA: TGTGCCAGCAACGAGTACGCAGATACGCAGTATTTT. The V gene is TRBV28, the J gene TRBJ2-3, with D hard to call. The CDR3 loop spans 12 amino acids. Trimming removed 7 bases at V and 4 bases at J, with 9 bases between. The germline V gene encodes CDR1 MDHEN and CDR2 SYDVKM.

V is TRBV14 and J is TRBJ1-4; 7 positions agree with TRBD1. The CDR3 contains 17 residues. The germline gives CDR1 SGHDN, CDR2 FVKESK. Trimming removed 0 bases from V and 5 bases from J; junction bases left unmatched: 9. The CDR3 here is CASSQDASGQKNEKLFF. CDR3 DNA sequence: TGTGCCAGCAGCCAAGATGCATCGGGACAGAAGAATGAAAAACTGTTTTTT.

V gene TRBV2 combines with J gene TRBJ2-7, with 10 bases identical to TRBD2. Germline V gives CDR1 SNHLY, CDR2 FYNNEI. The CDR3 runs to 15 residues. V was pared by 8 bases and J by 1 base, with 8 bases of the junction left unmatched. CDR3 in DNA: TGTGCCAGCGACATTACTAGCGGGACATCCTACGAGCAGTACTTC. Its protein is CASDITSGTSYEQYF. Full variable domain (rest looked up from reference TRBV2 and TRBJ2-7): EPEVTQTPSHQVTQMGQEVILRCVPISNHLYFYWYRQILGQKVEFLVSFYNNEISEKSEIFDDQFSVERPDGSNFTLKIRSTKLEDSAMYFCASDITSGTSYEQYFGPGTRLTVT.

The table lists this clone with a count of one. The rearrangement links TRBV10-3 to TRBJ2-2, with a tentative D call TRBD2 (5 bases). CDR3 size: 14 residues. Germline-derived CDR1 and CDR2 are ENHRY and SYGVKD. V was shortened by 7 bases and J by 1 base, with 10 bases between the two germline ends. In DNA form, the CDR3 reads TGTGCCATCACCGACGGGAAGAACACCGGGGAGCTGTTTTTT. Translating it yields CAITDGKNTGELFF.

Only a few counts were recorded for this clone. The V call is TRBV10-3, the J call TRBJ1-1; D possibly corresponds to TRBD1 (6 bases). Per germline, CDR1 ENHRY and CDR2 SYGVKD. The CDR3 sequence is 16 residues long. Trimming took 5 bases from V and 1 from J, leaving 17 bases between them. This CDR3 reads CAISPTDRSRNTEAFF. CDR3 nucleotides: TGTGCCATCAGTCCGACCGACAGGAGTAGGAACACTGAAGCTTTCTTT.

This chain joins TRBV25-1 and TRBJ1-4, with D unclear. CDR1 MGHDK and CDR2 SYGVNS come from the germline V gene. The CDR3 loop spans 18 amino acids. V gave up 1 base and J gave up 0 bases, with 15 bases separating them. The CDR3 here is CASSESRSTHATNEKLFF. The CDR3, as DNA: TGTGCCAGCAGTGAATCTAGGTCGACTCATGCAACTAATGAAAAACTGTTTTTT.

This clone was picked up a small number of times. The chain couples TRBV29-1 to TRBJ2-2; D unclear. There are 13 residues in the CDR3. Trimming stripped 4 bases from V and 0 bases from J, with 6 bases between. CDR1 and CDR2 from the germline V gene are SQVTM and ANQGSEA. The CDR3 DNA sequence: TGCAGCGTTGTACATGCGAACACCGGGGAGCTGTTTTTT. It specifies CSVVHANTGELFF.

CDR3 nucleotides: TGTGCCAGCAGCCGGCGGGTAGCGGGAGGACAGACCCAGTACTTC. This sequence encodes CASSRRVAGGQTQYF. This sequence joins TRBV27 and TRBJ2-5; 10 bases match TRBD2. The CDR3 covers 15 residues. V lost 6 bases and J lost 6; bases outside the gene matches: 10. Per germline, CDR1 MNHEY and CDR2 SMNVEV (reference sequence).

The chain links TRBV9 to TRBJ2-2; D may be TRBD2 (5 bases). Germline V CDR1 and CDR2: SGDLS, YYNGEE. Trimming left V 7 bases short and J 7 bases short, with 23 bases between. The CDR3 has 16 residues. The CDR3 loop is CASSGDGGPKDGELFF. The DNA for the CDR3 is TGTGCCAGCTCCGGAGATGGAGGCCCTAAGGACGGGGAGCTGTTTTTT.

The chain combines TRBV6-1 with TRBJ2-3; 11 bases are shared with TRBD2. The CDR3 is 16 residues long. V was pared by 3 bases and J by 2 bases, with 4 bases of the junction left unmatched. The germline V gene encodes CDR1 MNHNS and CDR2 SASEGT. This CDR3 is CASSEGTSGHTDTQYF. The CDR3 coding sequence is TGTGCCAGCAGTGAGGGGACTAGCGGACACACAGATACGCAGTATTTT.

The chain links TRBV12-5 to TRBJ1-1; 9 nucleotides agree with TRBD1. V lost 0 bases, J lost 2 bases, and 4 bases stayed unmatched. CDR1 is LGHNT and CDR2 is FRNRAP in the germline V gene. There are 16 residues in the CDR3. The CDR3 protein is CASGLVPGQGNTEAFF. Here the CDR3 DNA reads TGTGCTAGTGGTTTGGTACCGGGACAGGGAAACACTGAAGCTTTCTTT.

This clone was counted once. V gene TRBV5-6 combines with J gene TRBJ2-7; 8 bases match TRBD1. V lost 3 bases to trimming and J lost 2 bases; unmatched junction nucleotides: 4. There are 14 residues in the CDR3. The germline gives CDR1 SGHDT, CDR2 YYEEEE. The CDR3 bases are TGTGCCAGCAGCTCCGGACAGGGCCCCTACGAGCAGTACTTC. Amino acid sequence: CASSSGQGPYEQYF. The variable domain in full, completed from reference TRBV5-6 and TRBJ2-7, reads DAGVTQSPTHLIKTRGQQVTLRCSPKSGHDTVSWYQQALGQGPQFIFQYYEEEERQRGNFPDRFSGHQFPNYSSELNVNALLLGDSALYLCASSSGQGPYEQYFGPGTRLTVT.

This clone came up once. The gene calls are TRBV7-8 and TRBJ2-7; the match to TRBD1 covers 9 bases. With V trimmed by 4 bases and J by 4 bases, 11 bases remained unmatched. Looked up from germline, CDR1 is SGHVS and CDR2 is FQNEAQ. The CDR3 consists of 16 residues. CDR3 in amino acids: CASSSPRDRAFYEQYF. The CDR3 DNA reads TGTGCCAGCAGCTCACCCCGGGACAGGGCTTTTTACGAGCAGTACTTC.

The chain recombines TRBV30 with TRBJ1-1; the D gene is possibly TRBD1 (5 bases). Per germline, CDR1 GTSNPN and CDR2 SVGIG (reference sequence). V lost 7 bases and J lost 1, with 7 bases in between. There are 11 residues in the CDR3. The DNA of the CDR3 is TGTGCCTCACAGGAGAACACTGAAGCTTTCTTT. Encoded protein: CASQENTEAFF.

The V and J genes are TRBV19 and TRBJ1-2; weak D call: TRBD1 (5 bases). This CDR3 contains 13 residues. Deletions cut 5 bases from V and 5 bases from J, with 12 bases between. Germline V gives CDR1 LNHDA, CDR2 SQIVND (reference sequence). In DNA, the CDR3 is TGTGCCAGTAGTTCGACAGTGCAGTATGGCTACACCTTC. Amino acid sequence: CASSSTVQYGYTF.

This clone was seen a few times. V and J are TRBV7-2 and TRBJ2-1; D remains ambiguous. CDR3 size: 14 residues. V was pared by 2 bases and J by 5 bases, with 10 bases between. In germline, CDR1 is SGHTA, CDR2 FQGNSA. The CDR3 is CASSLSRLDNEQFF. As DNA, the CDR3 is TGTGCCAGCAGCTTATCCCGACTTGACAATGAGCAGTTCTTC.

As for this clone: This specimen includes other DNA sequences encoding the same CDR3. The chain combines TRBV9 with TRBJ2-7, with 7 bases matching TRBD2. Trimming took 1 base from V and 6 from J; bases not matched to a gene: 1. The CDR3 totals 12 residues. Germline V gene lookup returns CDR1 SGDLS and CDR2 YYNGEE. CDR3 loop: CASSVTGGEQYF. The DNA of the CDR3 is TGTGCCAGCAGCGTAACGGGAGGCGAGCAGTACTTC.

The chain is built from TRBV12-1 and TRBJ2-5; TRBD2 was called by the table and not checked on the DNA. Matching the DNA end better, TRBJ2-7 makes the J call doubtful. TRBV12-1 is a pseudogene. This CDR3 has 19 residues. In DNA form, the CDR3 reads TGTGCCAGCAGCTTTAGACCGGGACTAGCGGTAGAAAGCTCCTACGAGCAGTACTTC. Translation gives CASSFRPGLAVESSYEQYF.

This clone was seen just once. The CDR3 here is CASSHLLAGGTETQYF. The CDR3 DNA follows: TGTGCCAGCAGCCACCTACTAGCGGGAGGCACGGAGACCCAGTACTTC. The gene calls are TRBV4-2 and TRBJ2-5; TRBD2 aligns across 12 bases. Losses at the gene ends were 3 bases for V and 5 bases for J; bases not matched to a gene: 7. Germline V CDR1 and CDR2: LGHNA, YNFKEQ. The CDR3 extends over 16 amino acids.

The chain combines TRBV19 with TRBJ2-1; the match to TRBD2 covers 7 bases. V shed 3 bases and J 16 bases; nucleotides not matched to a gene: 9. Germline CDR1 LNHDA, CDR2 SQIVND (reference sequence). This CDR3 has 12 residues. The CDR3, as DNA: TGTGCCAGTAGTATTCTGGGGGGGTTGAAATTCTTC. Protein product: CASSILGGLKFF.

V and J are TRBV6-5 and TRBJ2-4, with 11 bases identical to TRBD1. The CDR3 has 14 residues. Germline V gene lookup returns CDR1 MNHEY and CDR2 SVGAGI. After removal of 8 bases from V and 6 bases from J, the junction contained 6 bases not matched to a gene. In DNA, the CDR3 is TGTGCCAGCGGTACCGGGACAGGGGGAAACATTCAGTACTTC. Amino acids: CASGTGTGGNIQYF.

The genes are TRBV5-6 and TRBJ2-7; D may be TRBD2 (6 bases). Trimming pared 1 base from V and 2 bases from J, leaving 10 bases between. This CDR3 comprises 14 residues. Germline V lookup: CDR1 SGHDT, CDR2 YYEEEE. The CDR3 nucleotides are TGTGCCAGCAGCTTGCTAGCGACGGCCTACGAGCAGTACTTC. Its protein product is CASSLLATAYEQYF.